This T cell receptor (beta chain) was profiled in a study of CD8 T cells in ankylosing spondylitis (dated by TCRdb to 2016 to 2017). Some background on the complete study: T cell receptor beta repertoires were profiled in healthy donors and ankylosing spondylitis patients so that disease-linked TCR variants could be found. Peripheral blood samples were taken, and synovial fluid was additionally collected from ankylosing spondylitis patients. The full study cohort comprised 25 ankylosing spondylitis patients and about a hundred healthy donors.

This clonotype has only a few counts. Which antigen it targets is not known. Per-nucleotide qualities are absent, and no much larger clonotype sits a single base away. Sequencing used an Illumina HiSeq 2500. TCR beta libraries were prepared by quantitative 5'-RACE with molecular barcodes. On the authors' methods: Disease-linked TCR variants were identified with a new computational method built on a probabilistic model of VDJ rearrangement. The public reads were quality trimmed at Q25 with fastp and then assembled into clones with MiXCR by TCRdb, keeping productive beta chains. Every CDR3 protein is listed once, alongside the most common genes and DNA of its rows. TCRdb's processing, not the authors', yielded these V and J calls. The sample contains 750,000 to 850,000 distinct CDR3 sequences, 10% to 15% of them found a single time. 0.51% of the sample rests with the top ten. Points the paper makes about the study in general: Blood from ankylosing spondylitis patients appeared to be characterized by a TCR beta motif made up of several highly homologous amino acid variants. Some motif variants were previously reported in synovial fluid and blood of reactive arthritis patients, suggesting common disease-initiation mechanisms. The disease-linked clones were reported to be significantly enriched in matched synovial fluid samples from ankylosing spondylitis patients. A CD8+ phenotype was shown by the disease-linked clones, which were found at relatively low frequencies in peripheral blood.

Measured from the cysteine to the phenylalanine, the CDR3 is 13 residues long. The kept DNA is CDR3 alone, 39 bases in frame from the first base. CDR1 is given as DFQATT and CDR2 as SNEGSKA, both from the germline V gene (reference sequence). Relative to germline, V is 8 bases shorter and J is 0 bases shorter, with 11 bases between their ends. Recombination linked TRBV20-1 to TRBJ2-1; the D gene identity is not certain. The receptor was isolated from a male donor with ankylosing spondylitis. The specimen was blood, either unsorted or a sorted T cell fraction (not recorded which). Here is the DNA: TGCAGTCTGACACAGAGCTCCTACAATGAGCAGTTCTTC. It is translated as CSLTQSSYNEQFF.